The 5 T cell receptor beta chains presented below share a single source sample, sequenced in a study of cytomegalovirus exposure and HLA in healthy donors. The PCR made use of 60 Vbeta and 13 Jbeta primers. Sequencing used immunoSEQ multiplex PCR; TCRdb keeps in-frame clones, though not all of them. The data contain around 170,000 clones, almost 80% of them singletons. The sequenced material came from PBMCs. The receptor source for this set is a male donor in good health and CMV-seronegative.

This clone turned up a few times. The chain uses TRBV5-4 and TRBJ1-2; 11 bases fit TRBD1. This CDR3 comprises 15 residues. Germline V gives CDR1 SGHNT, CDR2 YYREEE (reference sequence). The ends lost 4 bases at V and 3 bases at J; junction bases unmatched: 5. The CDR3 here is CASSPWTGGDYGYTF. The DNA of the CDR3 is TGTGCCAGCAGCCCCTGGACAGGGGGCGACTATGGCTACACCTTC. Full variable domain (outside the CDR3, taken from reference TRBV5-4 and TRBJ1-2): ETGVTQSPTHLIKTRGQQVTLRCSSQSGHNTVSWYQQALGQGPQFIFQYYREEENGRGNFPPRFSGLQFPNYSSELNVNALELDDSALYLCASSPWTGGDYGYTFGSGTRLTVV.

CDR3 region: CASSTGGAGEKLFF. The CDR3 nucleotides read TGTGCCAGTAGTACAGGGGGCGCGGGAGAAAAACTGTTTTTT. The chain joins TRBV19 to TRBJ1-4; 8 bases line up with TRBD1. The CDR3 sequence is 14 residues long. V was clipped by 4 bases and J by 8 bases; unmatched bases: 6. Germline V lookup: CDR1 LNHDA, CDR2 SQIVND (reference sequence). Using reference TRBV19 and TRBJ1-4 for the parts outside the CDR3, the full variable domain is DGGITQSPKYLFRKEGQNVTLSCEQNLNHDAMYWYRQDPGQGLRLIYYSQIVNDFQKGDIAEGYSVSREKKESFPLTVTSAQKNPTAFYLCASSTGGAGEKLFFGSGTQLSVL.

The genes are TRBV9 and TRBJ2-7, with D tentatively TRBD1 (5 bases). CDR3 length: 14 amino acids. Trimming took 0 bases from V and 6 from J, leaving 13 bases between them. Germline-derived CDR1 and CDR2 are SGDLS and YYNGEE. The CDR3 region is CASSVGRGTGEQYF. CDR3 sequence (DNA): TGTGCCAGCAGCGTAGGTAGGGGCACAGGCGAGCAGTACTTC.

The chain joins TRBV11-2 to TRBJ2-4; tentatively, D is TRBD1 (6 bases). The CDR3 totals 17 residues. Germline loops: CDR1 SGHAT, CDR2 FQNNGV. V was pared by 2 bases and J by 1 base, with 15 bases between. The CDR3 nucleotides read TGTGCCAGCAGCTTATATGGGGGCGGGTTGGCCAAAAACATTCAGTACTTC. Encoded protein: CASSLYGGGLAKNIQYF.

This clone was counted a few times. The V and J genes are TRBV27 and TRBJ2-7, with D possibly TRBD1 on 5 matching bases. CDR3 length: 15 amino acids. V was cut by 6 bases and J by 0 bases, with 15 bases left in between. CDR1 and CDR2 (germline): MNHEY, SMNVEV (reference sequence). CDR3 sequence: CASSRKFDSSYEQYF. The CDR3 DNA reads as TGTGCCAGCAGCCGGAAATTCGACAGCTCCTACGAGCAGTACTTC.